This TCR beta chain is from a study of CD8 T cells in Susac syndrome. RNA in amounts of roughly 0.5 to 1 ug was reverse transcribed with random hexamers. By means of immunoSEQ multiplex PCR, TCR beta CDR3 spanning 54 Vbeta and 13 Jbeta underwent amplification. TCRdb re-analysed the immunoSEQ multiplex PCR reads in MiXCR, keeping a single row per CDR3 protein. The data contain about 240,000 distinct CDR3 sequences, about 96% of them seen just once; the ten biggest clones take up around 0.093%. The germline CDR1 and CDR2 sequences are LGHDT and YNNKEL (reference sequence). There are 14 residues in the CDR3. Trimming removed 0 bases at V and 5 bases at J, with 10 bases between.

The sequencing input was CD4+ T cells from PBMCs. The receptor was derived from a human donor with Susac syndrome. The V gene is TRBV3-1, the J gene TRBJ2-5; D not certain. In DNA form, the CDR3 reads TGTGCCAGCAGCCAAGATCTTGGTGTGGAGACCCAGTACTTC. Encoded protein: CASSQDLGVETQYF.